This entry features one T cell receptor (beta chain) sequence. The antigen remains undetermined. TCRdb's copy holds only in-frame clones and misses some; the assay was immunoSEQ multiplex PCR. The sample holds roughly 59,000 clones, around 90% seen once. The record originates from a study of OX40 agonist ivuxolimab in advanced cancers. Study-wide background: Patients were given ivuxolimab, an antibody that agonizes OX40 (CD134). Points from the study as a whole: Relative to CD4+, CD8+ T cells held more expanded clones on average.

Blood was sampled at baseline, cycle 4 day 1, and cycle 7 day 1. V lost 1 base and J lost 6, with 7 bases in between. This CDR3 has 13 amino acids. CDR1 and CDR2 from the germline V gene are SGHVS and FNYEAQ. The V gene is TRBV7-6, the J gene TRBJ2-1; D gene ambiguous. This receptor was taken from an adult with an advanced solid tumor such as melanoma, head and neck, liver or kidney cancer. The input for sequencing was CD4+ or CD8+ T cells sorted from blood, taken in a trial of the OX40 agonist ivuxolimab. CDR3 coding DNA: TGTGCCAGCAGCTTAGGTAATCTCAATGAGCAGTTCTTC. It encodes CASSLGNLNEQFF.